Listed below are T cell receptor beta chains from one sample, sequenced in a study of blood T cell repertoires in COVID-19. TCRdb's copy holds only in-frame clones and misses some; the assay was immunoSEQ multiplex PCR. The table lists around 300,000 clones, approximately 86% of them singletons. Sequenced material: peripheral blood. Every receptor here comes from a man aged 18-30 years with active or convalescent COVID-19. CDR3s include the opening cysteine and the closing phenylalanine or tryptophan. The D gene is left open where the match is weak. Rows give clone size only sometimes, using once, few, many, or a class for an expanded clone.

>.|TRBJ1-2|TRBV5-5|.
CASSFRGSGGYGYTF
TGTGCCAGCAGCTTTCGGGGGAGTGGTGGCTATGGCTACACCTTC
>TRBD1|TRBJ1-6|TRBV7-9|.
CASSSTRGGPCPHCLHF
TGTGCCAGCAGCTCTACTCGAGGGGGCCCGTGCCCCCATTGCCTCCACTTT
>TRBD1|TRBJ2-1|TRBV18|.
CASSSGGQGRDNEQFF
TGTGCCAGCTCTTCGGGGGGACAGGGTAGGGACAATGAGCAGTTCTTC
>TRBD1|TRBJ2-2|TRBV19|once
CASSFDRDAGELFF
TGTGCCAGTAGTTTTGACAGGGACGCCGGGGAGCTGTTTTTT
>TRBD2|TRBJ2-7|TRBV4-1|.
CASSLRESGTSGIRATYEQYF
TGCGCCAGCAGCCTCAGAGAGTCCGGGACTAGCGGGATCCGAGCGACCTACGAGCAGTACTTC
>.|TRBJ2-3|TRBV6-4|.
CASSDVAADTQYF
TGTGCCAGCAGTGACGTAGCGGCAGATACGCAGTATTTT
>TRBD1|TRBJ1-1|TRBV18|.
CASSNGDRAFF
TGTGCCAGCTCCAATGGGGACAGGGCTTTCTTT
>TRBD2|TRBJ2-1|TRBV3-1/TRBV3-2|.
CASSPIAGGPTDEQFF
TGTGCCAGCAGCCCCATAGCGGGAGGGCCGACGGATGAGCAGTTCTTC
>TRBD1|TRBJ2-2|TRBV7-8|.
CASSRTGGSLAGELFF
TGTGCCAGCAGTCGGACAGGGGGCTCCCTCGCCGGGGAGCTGTTTTTT
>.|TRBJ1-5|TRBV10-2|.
CASSTPGLGQPQHF
TGCGCCAGCAGTACACCAGGGTTGGGTCAGCCCCAGCATTTT
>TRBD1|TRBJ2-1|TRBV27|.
CASTFGQGLYNEQFF
TGTGCCAGCACTTTTGGACAGGGTCTGTACAATGAGCAGTTCTTC
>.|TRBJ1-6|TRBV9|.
CASSVAAGSTLHF
TGTGCCAGCAGCGTAGCGGCAGGTTCGACCCTCCACTTT
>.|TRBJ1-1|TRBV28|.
CATERGMNTEAFF
TGTGCCACCGAGAGGGGGATGAACACTGAAGCTTTCTTT
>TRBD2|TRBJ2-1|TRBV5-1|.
CASSNHPTSGSGEQFF
TGCGCCAGCAGCAACCACCCGACTAGCGGGAGCGGTGAGCAGTTCTTC
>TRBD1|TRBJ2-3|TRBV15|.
CATSRDTGVQYF
TGTGCCACCAGCAGAGACACAGGGGTCCAGTATTTT
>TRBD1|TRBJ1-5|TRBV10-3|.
CAIGQGKYSNQPQHF
TGTGCCATCGGACAGGGGAAGTATAGCAATCAGCCCCAGCATTTT
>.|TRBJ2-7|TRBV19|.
CASSIRAGGGEQYF
TGTGCCAGTAGTATAAGGGCGGGCGGAGGAGAGCAGTACTTC
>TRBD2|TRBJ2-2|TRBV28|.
CASRLRTSFAGELFF
TGTGCCAGCAGACTCCGGACTAGCTTCGCCGGGGAGCTGTTTTTT
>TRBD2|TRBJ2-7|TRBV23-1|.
CASRRRAGGFHEQYF
TGCGCCAGCAGGAGAAGAGCGGGAGGGTTCCACGAGCAGTACTTC
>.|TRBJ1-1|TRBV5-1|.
CASSNTGSNTEAFF
TGCGCCAGCAGCAATACAGGCTCGAACACTGAAGCTTTCTTT
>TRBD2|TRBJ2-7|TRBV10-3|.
CAISESAGGGYRSEQYF
TGTGCCATCAGTGAGTCTGCGGGAGGGGGTTACCGCTCCGAGCAGTACTTC
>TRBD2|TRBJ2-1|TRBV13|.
CASSLGVRASGGDEQFF
TGTGCCAGCAGCTTAGGTGTTAGGGCTAGCGGGGGGGATGAGCAGTTCTTC
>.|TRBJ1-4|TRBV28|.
CASSLTGPTNEKLFF
TGTGCCAGCAGTTTAACAGGGCCAACTAATGAAAAACTGTTTTTT
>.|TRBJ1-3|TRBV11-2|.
CASSLQVVGNTIYF
TGTGCCAGCAGCTTACAGGTCGTTGGGAACACCATATATTTT
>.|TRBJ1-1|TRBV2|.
CASSEIQGYTEAFF
TGTGCCAGCAGTGAAATTCAGGGTTACACTGAAGCTTTCTTT
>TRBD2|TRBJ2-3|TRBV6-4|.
CASSDGSGGADTQYF
TGTGCCAGCAGTGATGGTAGCGGGGGGGCAGATACGCAGTATTTT
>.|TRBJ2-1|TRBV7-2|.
CASSLVVRLAFQFF
TGTGCCAGCAGCTTAGTTGTGCGGTTAGCGTTTCAGTTCTTC
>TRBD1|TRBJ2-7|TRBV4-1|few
CASSHAPRGQATYEQYF
TGCGCCAGCAGCCACGCACCGCGGGGACAGGCTACCTACGAGCAGTACTTC
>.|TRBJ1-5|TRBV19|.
CASIPDKSSNQPQHF
TGTGCCAGTATCCCGGACAAGTCCAGCAATCAGCCCCAGCATTTT
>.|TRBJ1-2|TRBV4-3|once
CASSQGQGFMFGYTF
TGCGCCAGCAGCCAAGGGCAGGGTTTTATGTTTGGCTACACCTTC
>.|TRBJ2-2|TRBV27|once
CASSTPRPGELFF
TGTGCCAGCAGTACTCCACGTCCCGGGGAGCTGTTTTTT
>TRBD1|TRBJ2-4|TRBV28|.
CASADRAPKNIQYF
TGTGCCAGCGCGGACAGGGCGCCCAAAAACATTCAGTACTTC